Below are 9 T cell receptor beta chains sequenced from a single sample in a study of regulatory T cells in long-lasting Graves disease. Through Arm-PCR of CDR3 regions and iRepertoire HTBI primers, TCR beta libraries were built. MiXCR, applied by TCRdb to the multiplex PCR reads, yields one record per CDR3 protein. In the table there are fewer than 450,000 distinct CDR3 sequences, 23% of which are singletons. As for time point: persistent/refractory GD, antithyroid drugs over 5 years with positive TRAb. The TCR library was made from RNA extracted from PBMCs. This specimen consisted of peripheral blood mononuclear cells (PBMCs), obtained when the disease was refractory, from a patient treated with antithyroid drugs. These receptors all come from a female donor with Graves disease.

This clonotype came up a few times. The rearrangement links TRBV30 to TRBJ2-4; 9 nucleotides line up with TRBD2. Germline loops: CDR1 GTSNPN, CDR2 SVGIG (reference sequence). The CDR3 has 15 residues. The V and J ends lost 3 bases and 0 bases, in that order; junction bases with no gene match: 3. CDR3 region: CAWSLAGIAKNIQYF. CDR3 in DNA: TGTGCCTGGAGCCTAGCGGGGATAGCCAAAAACATTCAGTACTTC.

In nucleotides, the CDR3 is TGTGCCACCAGTGATTTTTACCCGCGGACCACCGGGGAGCTGTTTTTT. It encodes CATSDFYPRTTGELFF. The V and J genes are TRBV24-1 and TRBJ2-2, with D unresolved. The CDR3 runs 16 residues. Trimming took 1 base from V and 4 from J, leaving 12 bases between them. In germline, CDR1 is KGHDR, CDR2 SFDVKD.

The chain couples TRBV10-3 to TRBJ2-5; TRBD1 aligns across 9 bases. Trimming at V came to 11 bases and at J to 4 bases, leaving 2 bases not matched to a gene. Germline values: CDR1 ENHRY, CDR2 SYGVKD. The CDR3 loop spans 11 amino acids. The CDR3 loop is CAAQGAETQYF. CDR3 bases: TGTGCCGCACAGGGGGCAGAGACCCAGTACTTC.

This clonotype was seen a single time. V gene TRBV5-6 combines with J gene TRBJ2-1; tentative D call: TRBD1 (6 bases). In germline, CDR1 is SGHDT, CDR2 YYEEEE. The CDR3 has 12 residues. Trimming cost V 3 bases and J 9 bases, with 10 bases left between them. The CDR3 is CASSSTGSEQFF. In DNA form, the CDR3 reads TGTGCCAGCAGCTCGACAGGTTCTGAGCAGTTCTTC.

Details on this clonotype: A much more abundant neighbour one base away suggests this may be a read error. The V gene is TRBV20-1, the J gene TRBJ1-4; 9 positions match TRBD1. V shed 6 bases and J 10 bases; nucleotides not matched to a gene: 12. CDR3 size: 14 residues. Germline lookup yields CDR1 DFQATT and CDR2 SNEGSKA (reference sequence). This CDR3 is CSAAPGQGGGKLFF. The CDR3 DNA reads TGCAGTGCGGCCCCGGGACAGGGAGGGGGAAAACTGTTTTTT.

For this clonotype: At one boundary the junction diverges from the germline segment, which might be a read error. The chain couples TRBV29-1 to TRBJ1-2; 8 positions match TRBD1. Germline CDR1 and CDR2: SQVTM and ANQGSEA. CDR3 size: 15 residues. CDR3 DNA sequence: TGCAGCGTTTTCTCTTCGGACAGGGTTAACCATGGCTACACCTTC. Amino acids: CSVFSSDRVNHGYTF.

This chain connects TRBV30 to TRBJ1-3; D may be TRBD1 (5 bases). Per the germline V gene, CDR1 is GTSNPN and CDR2 is SVGIG (reference sequence). This CDR3 spans 15 amino acids. Between the trimmed V and J ends, which lost 0 bases and 3 bases, there was a span of 12 bases. The CDR3 nucleotides read TGTGCCTGGAGTGTCGGGGCAGGGAATGGAAACACCATATATTTT. Translating gives CAWSVGAGNGNTIYF. Full variable domain (rest looked up from reference TRBV30 and TRBJ1-3): SQTIHQWPATLVQPVGSPLSLECTVEGTSNPNLYWYRQAAGRGLQLLFYSVGIGQISSEVPQNLSASRPQDRQFILSSKKLLLSDSGFYLCAWSVGAGNGNTIYFGEGSWLTVV.

This clonotype was seen more than once but under ten times. This chain joins TRBV12-3 or TRBV12-4 and TRBJ2-3, with D unresolved. The V gene lost 8 bases and the J gene lost 0 bases, with 18 bases spanning the gap. This CDR3 has 16 residues. The CDR3 sequence is CASHDTRGTSTDTQYF. In DNA form, the CDR3 reads TGTGCCAGCCATGATACGAGAGGCACCAGCACAGATACGCAGTATTTT.

This clonotype has at least ten counts. V gene TRBV20-1 combines with J gene TRBJ2-5; 7 bases are a match to TRBD2. The CDR3 covers 16 residues. CDR1 is DFQATT and CDR2 is SNEGSKA in the germline V gene (reference sequence). After removal of 0 bases from V and 3 bases from J, the junction contained 10 bases not matched to a gene. CDR3 sequence (DNA): TGCAGTGCTAGAGATGGTTCAGCGGGATGGGAAGAGACCCAGTACTTC. Amino acid sequence: CSARDGSAGWEETQYF.